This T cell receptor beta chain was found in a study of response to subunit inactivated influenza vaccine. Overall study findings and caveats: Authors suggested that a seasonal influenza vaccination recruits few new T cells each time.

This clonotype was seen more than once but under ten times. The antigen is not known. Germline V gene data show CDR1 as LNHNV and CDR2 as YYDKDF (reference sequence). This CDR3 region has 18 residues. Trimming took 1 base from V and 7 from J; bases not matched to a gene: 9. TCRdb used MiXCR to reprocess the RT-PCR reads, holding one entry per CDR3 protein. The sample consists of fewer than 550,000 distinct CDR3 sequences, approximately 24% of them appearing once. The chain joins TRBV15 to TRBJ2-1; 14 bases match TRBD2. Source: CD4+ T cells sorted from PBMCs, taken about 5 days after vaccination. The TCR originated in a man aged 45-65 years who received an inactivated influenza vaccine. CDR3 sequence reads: CATSRVRRGLAGENEQFF. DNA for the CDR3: TGTGCCACCAGCAGAGTTCGCCGGGGACTAGCGGGAGAAAATGAGCAGTTCTTC.